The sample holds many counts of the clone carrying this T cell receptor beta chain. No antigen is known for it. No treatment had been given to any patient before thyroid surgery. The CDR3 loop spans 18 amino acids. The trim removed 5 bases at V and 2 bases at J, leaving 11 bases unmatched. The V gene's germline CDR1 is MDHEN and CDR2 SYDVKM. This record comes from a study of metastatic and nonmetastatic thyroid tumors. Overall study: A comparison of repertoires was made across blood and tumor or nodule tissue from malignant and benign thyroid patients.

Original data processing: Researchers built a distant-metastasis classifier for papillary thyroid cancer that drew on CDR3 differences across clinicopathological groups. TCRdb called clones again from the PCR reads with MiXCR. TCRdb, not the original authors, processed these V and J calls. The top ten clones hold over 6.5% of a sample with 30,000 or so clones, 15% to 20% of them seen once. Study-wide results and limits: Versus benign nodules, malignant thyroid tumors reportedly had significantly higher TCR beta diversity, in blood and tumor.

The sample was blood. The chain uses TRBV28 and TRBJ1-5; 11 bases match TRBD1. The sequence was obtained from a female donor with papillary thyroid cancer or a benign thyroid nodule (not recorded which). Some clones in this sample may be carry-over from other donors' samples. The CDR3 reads CASSRSGQGAFGNQPQHF. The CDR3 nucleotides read TGTGCCAGCAGTCGATCCGGACAGGGGGCGTTTGGCAATCAGCCCCAGCATTTT.